This T cell receptor beta chain comes out of a study of kidney transplant recipient with SARS-CoV-2 infection (dated by TCRdb to the early 2020s). There are 13 amino acids in the CDR3, from cysteine to phenylalanine inclusive. The read is trimmed to its CDR3 DNA, 39 bases read in frame from base 1. V and J lose 4 bases and 5 bases, and a span of 12 bases separates them. Reading the germline V gene (reference sequence) gives CDR1 SEHNR and CDR2 FQNEAQ. This clonotype has only one observation. The antigen it recognizes is unknown. This may be a read error, as it is one base from a much larger clone. This specimen's time point label, per the study, means: pre-pandemic baseline sample and day 111 after first positive SARS-CoV-2 test. Sequencing used an Illumina MiSeq. Profiling of the peripheral T cell repertoire was carried out for human TCRbeta genes. Concerning the study's data processing: Beta-binomial modelling was applied to test for differential clonotype abundance so that variability over time was accounted for. Expanded clonotypes were checked against the ImmuneCODE reference database of SARS-CoV-2-associated TCRs and mapped to regions of the viral genome. Additional repertoire analyses were carried out for TRBV gene usage, CDR3 length, CDR3 amino acid overlap between time points, clonotype abundance distributions and Jaccard similarity. TCRdb ran its own pipeline on the public reads, namely fastp trimming at Q25 and MiXCR clone calling, and kept in-frame beta chains. Entries are consolidated by CDR3 protein sequence, retaining the most common genes and DNA. TCRdb, rather than the study authors, made the V and J calls. Present in this sample are 200,000 to 250,000 distinct CDR3 sequences, under 30% of which were seen just once. Clones ranked in the top ten supply around 6.8% of the sample.

Sequencing used a blood sample, obtained at baseline and between days 110 and 120 from a kidney transplant recipient. The V and J segments used are TRBV7-9 and TRBJ2-7; the best D guess is TRBD2, with 5 bases matching. The origin of this receptor is a young adult male patient who had COVID-19 and was a kidney transplant recipient. After a transplant, some T cells may be the graft donor's own cells. Read as DNA, the sequence is TGTGCCAGCAGCTCATCGCCAGCGGACGAGCAGTACTTC. Translated, this is CASSSSPADEQYF.